Listed here is a single TCR beta chain. Clones were sequenced by immunoSEQ multiplex PCR, and TCRdb holds only the in-frame ones, with some missing. Altogether about 250,000 clones are present, around four fifths being singletons, with the ten largest covering roughly 6.4%. This sample was included in a study of blood T cell repertoires in COVID-19. Trimming stripped 1 base from V and 5 bases from J, with 12 bases between. The CDR3 is 15 residues long. The germline gives CDR1 KGHSH, CDR2 LQKENI. This clonotype originated in a woman in her sixties or seventies with active or convalescent COVID-19. The V call is TRBV18, the J call TRBJ2-1; weak D call: TRBD2 (5 bases). Source material: peripheral blood. The CDR3 here is CASSPRTAVDNEQFF. CDR3 DNA sequence: TGTGCCAGCTCACCACGAACAGCGGTCGACAATGAGCAGTTCTTC.